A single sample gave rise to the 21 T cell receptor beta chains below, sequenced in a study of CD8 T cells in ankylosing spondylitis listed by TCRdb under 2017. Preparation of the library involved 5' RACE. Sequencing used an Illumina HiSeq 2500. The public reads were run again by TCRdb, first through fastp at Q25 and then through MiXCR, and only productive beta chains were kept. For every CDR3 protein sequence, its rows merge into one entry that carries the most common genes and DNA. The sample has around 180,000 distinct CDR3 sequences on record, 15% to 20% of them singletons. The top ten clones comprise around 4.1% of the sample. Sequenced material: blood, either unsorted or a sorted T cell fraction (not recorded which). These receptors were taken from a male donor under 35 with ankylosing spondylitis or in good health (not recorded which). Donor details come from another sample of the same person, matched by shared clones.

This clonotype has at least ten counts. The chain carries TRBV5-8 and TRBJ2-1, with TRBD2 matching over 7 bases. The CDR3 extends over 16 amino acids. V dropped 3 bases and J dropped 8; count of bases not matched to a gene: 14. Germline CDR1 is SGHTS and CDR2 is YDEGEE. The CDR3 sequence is CASSSPGTTVRHEQFF. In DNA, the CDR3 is TGTGCCAGCAGCTCCCCCGGGACTACCGTCCGCCATGAGCAGTTCTTC.

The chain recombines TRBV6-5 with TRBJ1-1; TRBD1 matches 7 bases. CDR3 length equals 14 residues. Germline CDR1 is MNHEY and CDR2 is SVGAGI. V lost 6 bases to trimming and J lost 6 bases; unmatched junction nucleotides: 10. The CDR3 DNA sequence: TGTGCCAGCAGGACAGGGTGGAGAGGCCCTGAAGCTTTCTTT. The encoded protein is CASRTGWRGPEAFF.

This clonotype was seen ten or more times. Written as DNA, the CDR3 is TGTGCCAGCAGCGGGGGAAGCTACGAGCAGTACTTC. Protein product: CASSGGSYEQYF. The chain uses TRBV6-5 and TRBJ2-7; TRBD2 is a possible D gene (6 bases). The CDR3 consists of 12 residues. Trimming removed 6 bases from V and 3 bases from J, with 9 bases in between. Germline CDR1 and CDR2: MNHEY and SVGAGI.

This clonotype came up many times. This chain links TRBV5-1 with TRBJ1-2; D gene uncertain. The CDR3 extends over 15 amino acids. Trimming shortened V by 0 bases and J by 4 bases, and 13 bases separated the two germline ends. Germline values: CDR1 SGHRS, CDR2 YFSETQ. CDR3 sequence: CASSLDSGSVYGYTF. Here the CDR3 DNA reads TGCGCCAGCAGCTTGGATTCAGGATCCGTCTATGGCTACACCTTC.

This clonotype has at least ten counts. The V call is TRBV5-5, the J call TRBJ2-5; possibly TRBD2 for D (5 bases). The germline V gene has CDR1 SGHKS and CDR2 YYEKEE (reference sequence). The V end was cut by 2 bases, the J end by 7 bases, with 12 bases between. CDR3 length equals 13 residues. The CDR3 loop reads CASSFTGKATQYF. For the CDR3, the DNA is TGTGCCAGCAGCTTTACCGGGAAGGCGACCCAGTACTTC.

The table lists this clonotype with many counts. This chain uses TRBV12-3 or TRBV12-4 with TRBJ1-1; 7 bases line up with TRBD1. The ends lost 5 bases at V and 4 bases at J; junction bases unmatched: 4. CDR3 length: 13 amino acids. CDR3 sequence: CASSRGQITEAFF. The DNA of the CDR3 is TGTGCCAGCAGTAGGGGACAGATCACTGAAGCTTTCTTT.

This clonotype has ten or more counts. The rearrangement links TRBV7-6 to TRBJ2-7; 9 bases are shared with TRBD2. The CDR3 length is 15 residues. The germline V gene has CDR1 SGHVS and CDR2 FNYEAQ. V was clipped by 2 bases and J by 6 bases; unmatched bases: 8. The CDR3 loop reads CASSLYAGGPAEQYF. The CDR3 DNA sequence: TGTGCCAGCAGCTTATACGCGGGAGGGCCGGCCGAGCAGTACTTC.

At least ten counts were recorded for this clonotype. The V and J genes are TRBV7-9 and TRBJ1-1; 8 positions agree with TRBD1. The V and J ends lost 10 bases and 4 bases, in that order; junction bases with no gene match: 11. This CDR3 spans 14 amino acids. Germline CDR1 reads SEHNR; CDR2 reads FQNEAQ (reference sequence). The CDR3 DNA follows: TGTGCCACCTACCCGACAGGGGAGGCCACTGAAGCTTTCTTT. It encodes CATYPTGEATEAFF.

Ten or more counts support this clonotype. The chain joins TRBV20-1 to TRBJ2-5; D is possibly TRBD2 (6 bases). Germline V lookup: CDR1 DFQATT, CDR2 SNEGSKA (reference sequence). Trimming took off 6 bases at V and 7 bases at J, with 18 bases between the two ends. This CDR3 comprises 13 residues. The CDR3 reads CSAKGSGVGTQYF. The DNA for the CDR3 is TGCAGTGCCAAGGGGTCGGGGGTAGGGACCCAGTACTTC.

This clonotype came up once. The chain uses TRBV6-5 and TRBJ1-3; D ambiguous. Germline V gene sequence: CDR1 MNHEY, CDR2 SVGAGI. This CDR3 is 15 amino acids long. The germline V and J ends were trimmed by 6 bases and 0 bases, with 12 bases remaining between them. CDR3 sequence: CASSSDGSSGNTIYF. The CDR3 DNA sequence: TGTGCCAGCAGCAGTGACGGCAGCTCTGGAAACACCATATATTTT.

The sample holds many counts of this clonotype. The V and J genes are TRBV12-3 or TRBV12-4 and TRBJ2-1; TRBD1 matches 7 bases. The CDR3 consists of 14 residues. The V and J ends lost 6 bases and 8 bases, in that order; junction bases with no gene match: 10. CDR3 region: CASSNRDSQDEQFF. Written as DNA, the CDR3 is TGTGCCAGCAGCAATCGGGACAGCCAGGATGAGCAGTTCTTC.

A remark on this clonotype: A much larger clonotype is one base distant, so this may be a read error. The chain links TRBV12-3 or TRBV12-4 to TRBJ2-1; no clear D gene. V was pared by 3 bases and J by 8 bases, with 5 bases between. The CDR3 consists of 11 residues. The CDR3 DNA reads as TGTGCCAGCAGTTTTGGGGATGAGCAGTTCTTC. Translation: CASSFGDEQFF.

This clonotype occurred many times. The CDR3: CATLAGASDTQYF. CDR3 DNA: TGTGCCACCCTAGCGGGAGCCTCAGATACGCAGTATTTT. The chain recombines TRBV7-9 with TRBJ2-3; 10 bases fit TRBD2. CDR1 is SEHNR and CDR2 is FQNEAQ in the germline V gene (reference sequence). This CDR3 is built from 13 residues. The J segment lost 4 bases and the V segment lost 10 bases, leaving 5 bases of the junction unmatched.

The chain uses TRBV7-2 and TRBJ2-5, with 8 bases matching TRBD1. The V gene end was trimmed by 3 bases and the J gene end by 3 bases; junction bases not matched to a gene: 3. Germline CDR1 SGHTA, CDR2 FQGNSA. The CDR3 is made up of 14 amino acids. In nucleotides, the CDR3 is TGTGCCAGCAGCTTCGACAGGGGAAAAGAGACCCAGTACTTC. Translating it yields CASSFDRGKETQYF.

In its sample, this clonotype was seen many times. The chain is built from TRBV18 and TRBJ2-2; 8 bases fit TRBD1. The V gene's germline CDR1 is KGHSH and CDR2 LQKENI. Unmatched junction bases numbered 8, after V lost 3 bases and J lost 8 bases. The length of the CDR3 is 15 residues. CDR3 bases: TGTGCCAGCTCACCGGGACAGGAAAGAGCGGGGGAGCTGTTTTTT. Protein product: CASSPGQERAGELFF.

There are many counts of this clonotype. The CDR3 sequence: CATSDFAGGQETQYF. The CDR3 region has the DNA TGTGCCACCAGTGATTTTGCGGGAGGTCAAGAGACCCAGTACTTC. The chain uses TRBV24-1 and TRBJ2-5; 8 bases map to TRBD2. This CDR3 spans 15 amino acids. J gave up 2 bases and V 1 base, and 2 bases lay outside the gene matches. Germline V lookup: CDR1 KGHDR, CDR2 SFDVKD.

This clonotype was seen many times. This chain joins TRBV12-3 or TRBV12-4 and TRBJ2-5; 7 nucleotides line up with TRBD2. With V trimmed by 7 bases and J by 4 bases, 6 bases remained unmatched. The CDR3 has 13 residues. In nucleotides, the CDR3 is TGTGCCAGCACCCCGGGGACTACAGAGACCCAGTACTTC. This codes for CASTPGTTETQYF.

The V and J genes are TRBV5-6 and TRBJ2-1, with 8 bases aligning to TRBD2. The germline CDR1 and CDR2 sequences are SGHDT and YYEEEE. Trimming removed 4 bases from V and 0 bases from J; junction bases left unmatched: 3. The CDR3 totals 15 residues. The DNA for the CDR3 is TGTGCCAGCAGCCCGGGACTAGGCTCCTACAATGAGCAGTTCTTC. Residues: CASSPGLGSYNEQFF.

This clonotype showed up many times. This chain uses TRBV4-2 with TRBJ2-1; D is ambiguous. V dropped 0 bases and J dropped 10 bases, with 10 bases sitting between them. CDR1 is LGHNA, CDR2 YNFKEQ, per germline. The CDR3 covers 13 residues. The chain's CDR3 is CASSQDSGDEQFF. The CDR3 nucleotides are TGTGCCAGCAGCCAAGACTCCGGCGACGAGCAGTTCTTC.

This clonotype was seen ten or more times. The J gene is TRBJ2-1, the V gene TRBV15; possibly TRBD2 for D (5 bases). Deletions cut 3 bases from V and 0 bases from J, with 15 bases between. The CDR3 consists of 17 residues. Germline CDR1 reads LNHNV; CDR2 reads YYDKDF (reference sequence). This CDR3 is CATSSPEQRISYNEQFF. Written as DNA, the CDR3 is TGTGCCACCAGCAGCCCCGAGCAGCGGATCTCCTACAATGAGCAGTTCTTC.

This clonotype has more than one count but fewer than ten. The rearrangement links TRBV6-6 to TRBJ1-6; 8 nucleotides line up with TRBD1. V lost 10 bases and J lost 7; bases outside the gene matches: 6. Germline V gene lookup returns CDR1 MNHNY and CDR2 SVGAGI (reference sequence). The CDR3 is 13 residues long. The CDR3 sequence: CATEDRVNSPLHF. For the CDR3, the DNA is TGTGCCACCGAGGACAGGGTCAATTCACCCCTCCACTTT.